A single sample gave rise to the 28 T cell receptor beta chains below, sequenced in a study of cytotoxic CD8 clonotypes in ibrutinib-treated CLL. Profiling relied on immunoSEQ multiplex PCR, and the TCRdb table lists in-frame clones only, not all of them. Of some 85,000 clones in the sample, roughly 80% were seen once. The starting material was PBMCs, obtained after 24 months of ibrutinib treatment. These receptors all come from a human donor with chronic lymphocytic leukemia.

The V gene is TRBV19, the J gene TRBJ1-1; D not certain. V dropped 5 bases and J dropped 1 base, with 20 bases sitting between them. Germline-derived CDR1 and CDR2 are LNHDA and SQIVND (reference sequence). This CDR3 region has 17 residues. The chain's CDR3 is CASSVGPTRGWNTEAFF. The CDR3 coding sequence is TGTGCCAGTAGTGTCGGACCGACTCGAGGTTGGAACACTGAAGCTTTCTTT. Full variable domain (missing parts from reference TRBV19 and TRBJ1-1): DGGITQSPKYLFRKEGQNVTLSCEQNLNHDAMYWYRQDPGQGLRLIYYSQIVNDFQKGDIAEGYSVSREKKESFPLTVTSAQKNPTAFYLCASSVGPTRGWNTEAFFGQGTRLTVV.

The rearrangement links TRBV7-6 to TRBJ2-2, with 11 bases aligning to TRBD2. CDR1 and CDR2 (germline): SGHVS, FNYEAQ. The ends lost 5 bases at V and 6 bases at J; junction bases unmatched: 11. CDR3 size: 17 residues. The CDR3 sequence is CASSQPTLAGGAGELFF. The CDR3 bases are TGTGCCAGCAGCCAACCTACGCTAGCGGGGGGCGCCGGGGAGCTGTTTTTT.

In nucleotides, the CDR3 is TGTGCCAGCAGCCCCCTGAGGGGCACTGAAGCTTTCTTT. It encodes CASSPLRGTEAFF. This sequence joins TRBV28 and TRBJ1-1; tentatively, D is TRBD1 (5 bases). V was cut by 6 bases and J by 4 bases, with 12 bases left in between. There are 13 residues in the CDR3. CDR1 MDHEN and CDR2 SYDVKM come from the germline V gene. Full variable domain (remainder filled in from reference TRBV28 and TRBJ1-1): DVKVTQSSRYLVKRTGEKVFLECVQDMDHENMFWYRQDPGLGLRLIYFSYDVKMKEKGDIPEGYSVSREKKERFSLILESASTNQTSMYLCASSPLRGTEAFFGQGTRLTVV.

The V call is TRBV19, the J call TRBJ2-4, with 11 bases aligning to TRBD1. This CDR3 contains 19 residues. Trimming took 0 bases from V and 1 from J; bases not matched to a gene: 8. CDR1 and CDR2 from the germline V gene are LNHDA and SQIVND (reference sequence). For the CDR3, the DNA is TGTGCCAGTAGTATAGACGGACAGGGGGCAGTCGCGGCCAAAAACATTCAGTACTTC. Amino acid sequence: CASSIDGQGAVAAKNIQYF.

This clone appeared a few times. The V call is TRBV5-1, the J call TRBJ1-6; D unclear. CDR1 and CDR2 (germline): SGHRS, YFSETQ. The CDR3 totals 13 residues. Trimming stripped 3 bases from V and 7 bases from J, with 8 bases between. This CDR3 reads CASSWARNSPLHF. The DNA of the CDR3 is TGCGCCAGCAGCTGGGCAAGGAATTCACCCCTCCACTTT.

This clone was observed once. This chain joins TRBV10-1 and TRBJ2-2; tentative D call: TRBD1 (5 bases). Per the germline V gene, CDR1 is WNHNN and CDR2 is SYGVQD (reference sequence). V was clipped by 3 bases and J by 0 bases, with 8 bases between them. This CDR3 comprises 15 residues. CDR3 loop: CASSEGAANTGELFF. The CDR3 DNA follows: TGCGCCAGCAGTGAAGGGGCCGCGAACACCGGGGAGCTGTTTTTT.

The chain recombines TRBV28 with TRBJ1-2; D is ambiguous. Trimming cost V 2 bases and J 8 bases, with 6 bases left between them. This CDR3 has 11 amino acids. From germline, CDR1 is MDHEN and CDR2 SYDVKM. CDR3 coding DNA: TGTGCCAGCAGTTTAATGAGAGGCTACACCTTC. Translating gives CASSLMRGYTF.

The chain combines TRBV6-1 with TRBJ1-4, with D possibly TRBD1 on 6 matching bases. V shed 3 bases and J shed 6 bases, with 14 bases lying between them. The germline gives CDR1 MNHNS, CDR2 SASEGT. The CDR3 spans 15 residues. CDR3 in amino acids: CASSDLQGNHEKLFF. In DNA, the CDR3 is TGTGCCAGCAGTGATTTACAGGGCAACCATGAAAAACTGTTTTTT.

The chain recombines TRBV9 with TRBJ2-3; TRBD2 agrees at 10 bases. CDR3 length: 16 residues. V lost 0 bases to trimming and J lost 3 bases; unmatched junction nucleotides: 4. Germline loops: CDR1 SGDLS, CDR2 YYNGEE. Here the CDR3 reads CASSVGAGLATDTQYF. The CDR3 DNA sequence: TGTGCCAGCAGCGTAGGGGCGGGACTAGCGACAGATACGCAGTATTTT.

The rearrangement uses TRBV9 and TRBJ2-5; 13 bases agree with TRBD2. V was clipped by 4 bases and J by 2 bases; unmatched bases: 5. This CDR3 spans 16 amino acids. Germline CDR1 and CDR2: SGDLS and YYNGEE. CDR3 amino acids: CASSPGLAGTQETQYF. CDR3 DNA sequence: TGTGCCAGCAGCCCGGGACTAGCGGGGACTCAAGAGACCCAGTACTTC. Looking up the rest from reference TRBV9 and TRBJ2-5 gives the full variable domain: DSGVTQTPKHLITATGQRVTLRCSPRSGDLSVYWYQQSLDQGLQFLIQYYNGEERAKGNILERFSAQQFPDLHSELNLSSLELGDSALYFCASSPGLAGTQETQYFGPGTRLLVL.

The chain uses TRBV5-1 and TRBJ2-7; a weak D match, TRBD2 (6 bases). The CDR3 is 15 residues long. Germline V gene sequence: CDR1 SGHRS, CDR2 YFSETQ. V lost 0 bases, J lost 2 bases, and 12 bases lay in between. As DNA, the CDR3 is TGCGCCAGCAGCTTGGATGCTAGCGAGGCCTACGAGCAGTACTTC. Translating gives CASSLDASEAYEQYF.

The chain employs TRBV27 and TRBJ2-1, with TRBD2 matching over 7 bases. Germline loops: CDR1 MNHEY, CDR2 SMNVEV (reference sequence). The CDR3 is 15 amino acids. Trimming removed 2 bases from V and 3 bases from J; junction bases left unmatched: 4. CDR3 bases: TGTGCCAGCAGTTTAAGGCCTAGCGGCTACAATGAGCAGTTCTTC. Translation: CASSLRPSGYNEQFF.

The chain couples TRBV18 to TRBJ1-1; the D is unclear. The CDR3 has 13 residues. Germline V gives CDR1 KGHSH, CDR2 LQKENI. V lost 0 bases and J lost 0, with 2 bases in between. The CDR3 loop reads CASSPPMNTEAFF. The CDR3 nucleotides are TGTGCCAGCTCACCACCCATGAACACTGAAGCTTTCTTT.

The chain is built from TRBV7-8 and TRBJ1-5, with 7 positions matching TRBD1. The germline CDR1 and CDR2 sequences are SGHVS and FQNEAQ. V lost 1 base to trimming and J lost 0 bases; unmatched junction nucleotides: 12. The CDR3 consists of 19 residues. This CDR3 is CASSLVGIGTARSNQPQHF. Written as DNA, the CDR3 is TGTGCCAGCAGCTTAGTAGGGATAGGGACAGCCCGTAGCAATCAGCCCCAGCATTTT.

This rearrangement joins TRBV6-6 to TRBJ1-2; a possible D gene is TRBD1 (5 bases). Trimming cost V 5 bases and J 8 bases, with 15 bases left between them. In germline, CDR1 is MNHNY, CDR2 SVGAGI (reference sequence). CDR3 size: 13 residues. CDR3 sequence (DNA): TGTGCCAGCAGTCTTGACACTACAGGAGGCTACACCTTC. Protein sequence: CASSLDTTGGYTF.

This clone was detected only once. CDR3 amino acids: CSVVKGPTNTGELFF. CDR3 nucleotide sequence: TGCAGCGTTGTTAAAGGGCCTACGAACACCGGGGAGCTGTTTTTT. The V gene is TRBV29-1, the J gene TRBJ2-2; no clear D. Germline values: CDR1 SQVTM, CDR2 ANQGSEA. V was shortened by 4 bases and J by 0 bases, with 12 bases between the two germline ends. CDR3 length equals 15 residues.

This clone has just one count. The chain employs TRBV1 and TRBJ2-7; TRBD1, the table's D call, lacks a check against the DNA. TRBV1 is annotated as a pseudogene. This CDR3 contains 16 residues. The CDR3 DNA follows: TGCACCAGCAGCCAAGATCCGGGACAGGGGGTGTACGAGCAGTACTTC. Amino acid sequence: CTSSQDPGQGVYEQYF.

V gene TRBV9 combines with J gene TRBJ2-1, with 10 bases aligning to TRBD2. The V segment lost 9 bases and the J segment 4 bases; nucleotides outside the gene matches: 10. The CDR3 extends over 15 amino acids. CDR1 SGDLS and CDR2 YYNGEE come from the germline V gene. The CDR3 loop reads CATPLKAGGYNEQFF. The CDR3, as DNA: TGTGCCACCCCTTTAAAAGCGGGGGGGTACAATGAGCAGTTCTTC. The full variable domain, with the rest looked up from reference TRBV9 and TRBJ2-1, is DSGVTQTPKHLITATGQRVTLRCSPRSGDLSVYWYQQSLDQGLQFLIQYYNGEERAKGNILERFSAQQFPDLHSELNLSSLELGDSALYFCATPLKAGGYNEQFFGPGTRLTVL.

Worth noting for this clone: This may arise from a read error, as a much more abundant clone is one base away. The chain couples TRBV6-1 to TRBJ1-1; the D gene is possibly TRBD1 (6 bases). Germline CDR1 and CDR2: MNHNS and SASEGT. The V end lost 5 bases, the J end lost 1 base, and 8 bases lay between the germline ends. The CDR3 has 13 amino acids. As DNA, the CDR3 is TGTGCCAGCAGTCTACAGGGGAACACTGAAGCTTTCTTT. Its translation is CASSLQGNTEAFF.

The chain has TRBV28 and TRBJ2-3; TRBD1 might be the D (5 bases). This CDR3 spans 15 amino acids. The germline V and J ends were trimmed by 3 bases and 4 bases, with 14 bases remaining between them. Germline-derived CDR1 and CDR2 are MDHEN and SYDVKM. DNA of the CDR3: TGTGCCAGCAGTTTTTATAGGGTAGGGGCAGATACGCAGTATTTT. This translates into CASSFYRVGADTQYF.

This rearrangement joins TRBV28 to TRBJ1-5; TRBD1 might be the D (5 bases). The germline V gene has CDR1 MDHEN and CDR2 SYDVKM. CDR3 size: 14 residues. Trimming took 7 bases from V and 6 from J, leaving 16 bases between them. CDR3 in amino acids: CASTVVGVGQPQHF. The CDR3 region has the DNA TGTGCCAGCACCGTCGTGGGGGTCGGTCAGCCCCAGCATTTT.

V gene TRBV28 combines with J gene TRBJ2-1, with TRBD2 matching 10 bases. V trimming: 4 bases; J trimming: 4 bases; junction bases outside the gene matches: 4. CDR1 is MDHEN, CDR2 SYDVKM, per germline. The CDR3 totals 15 residues. For the CDR3, the DNA is TGTGCCAGCAGTTCGCTAGCGGGAGCTTACAATGAGCAGTTCTTC. Translated: CASSSLAGAYNEQFF.

With respect to this clone: Germline and junction disagree at one end, which may indicate a read error. The rearrangement links TRBV20-1 to TRBJ1-2; no definite D call. The CDR3 sequence is 9 residues long. The V gene's germline CDR1 is DFQATT and CDR2 SNEGSKA (reference sequence). The CDR3 protein is CSASLVRPF. The CDR3 DNA sequence: TGCAGTGCCTCCCTGGTGAGGCCCTTC.

This chain uses TRBV28 with TRBJ2-2; D is unclear. This CDR3 region has 15 residues. V was shortened by 3 bases and J by 0 bases, with 8 bases between the two germline ends. CDR1 is MDHEN and CDR2 is SYDVKM in the germline V gene. For the CDR3, the DNA is TGTGCCAGCAGTTTTTTGCTAACGAACACCGGGGAGCTGTTTTTT. It specifies CASSFLLTNTGELFF.

The table lists this clone with a count of one. Other DNA sequences from this sample encode an identical CDR3 as well. The chain uses TRBV11-2 and TRBJ2-5, with 8 bases identical to TRBD2. Germline CDR1 reads SGHAT; CDR2 reads FQNNGV. The CDR3 contains 13 residues. With 3 bases clipped from V and 5 bases from J, the junction kept 2 bases outside the gene matches. CDR3 nucleotide sequence: TGTGCCAGCAGCTTGGGACTAGGGGAGACCCAGTACTTC. Amino acids: CASSLGLGETQYF.

The genes are TRBV4-1 and TRBJ1-4, with TRBD1 matching over 7 bases. Per the germline V gene, CDR1 is MGHRA and CDR2 is YSYEKL. The CDR3 consists of 16 residues. J lost 4 bases, V lost 1 base, and 6 bases had no gene match. The DNA of the CDR3 is TGCGCCAGCAGCCAAGTCTATGGGACAGATAATGAAAAACTGTTTTTT. Protein: CASSQVYGTDNEKLFF.

The rearrangement joins TRBV5-6 to TRBJ2-7; 9 nucleotides line up with TRBD1. Losses at the gene ends were 0 bases for V and 7 bases for J; bases not matched to a gene: 5. The V gene's germline CDR1 is SGHDT and CDR2 YYEEEE. This CDR3 comprises 14 residues. The CDR3 DNA is TGTGCCAGCAGCTTGGGGGACAGGGCAATTGAGCAGTACTTC. Translation: CASSLGDRAIEQYF.

This chain joins TRBV10-3 and TRBJ2-1; 8 bases match TRBD2. The J segment lost 9 bases and the V segment lost 0 bases, leaving 7 bases of the junction unmatched. Germline CDR1 reads ENHRY; CDR2 reads SYGVKD. This CDR3 spans 15 amino acids. CDR3 amino acids: CAISESGSGRVEQFF. The CDR3 DNA follows: TGTGCCATCAGTGAGTCCGGCAGCGGGAGAGTTGAGCAGTTCTTC.